The 27 T cell receptor beta chains below come from one sample, sequenced in a study of cytomegalovirus exposure and HLA in healthy donors. Sequencing used immunoSEQ multiplex PCR; TCRdb keeps in-frame clones, though not all of them. The sample carries 150,000 to 200,000 clones, less than 90% recorded once. Sequenced input: PBMCs. These receptors all come from a woman between 18 and 29 years old in good health and CMV-seronegative.

The V and J genes are TRBV6-4 and TRBJ2-1, with a tentative D call TRBD1 (6 bases). The CDR3 runs 15 residues. Trimming shortened V by 3 bases and J by 0 bases, and 9 bases separated the two germline ends. The germline CDR1 and CDR2 sequences are MRHNA and SNTAGT. This chain's CDR3 is CASSEGTSSYNEQFF. CDR3 nucleotide sequence: TGTGCCAGCAGTGAAGGGACAAGCTCCTACAATGAGCAGTTCTTC.

The chain links TRBV5-1 to TRBJ1-1; tentatively, D is TRBD1 (5 bases). Trimming took off 0 bases at V and 2 bases at J, with 23 bases between the two ends. This CDR3 spans 19 amino acids. Germline V gene data show CDR1 as SGHRS and CDR2 as YFSETQ. In nucleotides, the CDR3 is TGCGCCAGCAGCTTGGCGCTGAACTACCAGGGAAGAAGAAACACTGAAGCTTTCTTT. This translates into CASSLALNYQGRRNTEAFF.

Only a few counts were recorded for this clone. The chain joins TRBV7-6 to TRBJ1-2; TRBD1 agrees at 9 bases. From germline, CDR1 is SGHVS and CDR2 FNYEAQ. Trimming took 5 bases from V and 0 from J; bases not matched to a gene: 7. The CDR3 runs to 16 residues. This CDR3 is CASSPWTGVANYGYTF. As DNA, the CDR3 is TGTGCCAGCAGCCCGTGGACAGGGGTAGCTAACTATGGCTACACCTTC.

There are a few counts of this clone. This chain joins TRBV5-6 and TRBJ2-3, with 13 bases matching TRBD2. Germline V gene lookup returns CDR1 SGHDT and CDR2 YYEEEE. The V and J ends lost 4 bases and 11 bases, in that order; junction bases with no gene match: 7. The CDR3 is 14 amino acids. CDR3 amino acids: CASSPGLAGVGQYF. The CDR3 DNA reads as TGTGCCAGCAGCCCCGGACTAGCGGGAGTCGGGCAGTATTTT.

The chain joins TRBV5-1 to TRBJ1-1; TRBD1 might be the D (6 bases). The CDR3 extends over 16 amino acids. V lost 0 bases and J 3 bases, leaving 15 bases between the germline ends. Germline V gene data show CDR1 as SGHRS and CDR2 as YFSETQ. As DNA, the CDR3 is TGCGCCAGCAGCTTGGGTGGGGGCGCTCCCGACACTGAAGCTTTCTTT. It codes for CASSLGGGAPDTEAFF. The full variable domain, rest sourced from reference TRBV5-1 and TRBJ1-1, is KAGVTQTPRYLIKTRGQQVTLSCSPISGHRSVSWYQQTPGQGLQFLFEYFSETQRNKGNFPGRFSGRQFSNSRSEMNVSTLELGDSALYLCASSLGGGAPDTEAFFGQGTRLTVV.

This clone was recorded only once. The chain links TRBV9 to TRBJ1-2, with 8 bases aligning to TRBD1. The ends lost 3 bases at V and 2 bases at J; junction bases unmatched: 3. The CDR3 is 14 residues long. Per germline, CDR1 SGDLS and CDR2 YYNGEE. CDR3 nucleotides: TGTGCCAGCAGCGCGGGACAGGAGAACTATGGCTACACCTTC. It encodes CASSAGQENYGYTF.

V gene TRBV7-6 combines with J gene TRBJ1-2, with TRBD1 as a possible D gene (5 bases). The CDR3 sequence is 16 residues long. Trimming shortened V by 0 bases and J by 7 bases, and 18 bases separated the two germline ends. Germline CDR1 and CDR2: SGHVS and FNYEAQ. CDR3 nucleotides: TGTGCCAGCAGCTTAGCGTTGGCAGGGCCGATGGGTGGCTACACCTTC. Encoded protein: CASSLALAGPMGGYTF.

The chain recombines TRBV5-1 with TRBJ2-5; possible D gene TRBD1, 5 bases. The CDR3 has 15 amino acids. Germline values: CDR1 SGHRS, CDR2 YFSETQ. The germline V and J ends were trimmed by 0 bases and 5 bases, with 14 bases remaining between them. The CDR3 loop is CASSLGGRVGETQYF. The CDR3 region has the DNA TGCGCCAGCAGCTTGGGGGGCAGGGTAGGCGAGACCCAGTACTTC.

The CDR3 DNA sequence: TGTGCCAGCAGTGAAGGTAGGGGGACAGTGAGGACCTACGAGCAGTACTTC. As protein: CASSEGRGTVRTYEQYF. The chain joins TRBV6-1 to TRBJ2-7, with 7 bases fitting TRBD1. After removal of 1 base from V and 2 bases from J, the junction contained 11 bases not matched to a gene. Germline CDR1 MNHNS, CDR2 SASEGT. This CDR3 is 17 amino acids long.

This clone was observed once. CDR3: CSVVPRGTNRGNTEAFF. CDR3 nucleotides: TGCAGCGTTGTCCCTCGGGGAACAAACAGGGGGAACACTGAAGCTTTCTTT. The gene calls are TRBV29-1 and TRBJ1-1; the match to TRBD1 covers 7 bases. The CDR3 runs to 17 residues. Germline assignment: CDR1 SQVTM and CDR2 ANQGSEA. Trimming cost V 4 bases and J 1 base; bases outside gene matches: 15.

In DNA, the CDR3 is TGTGCCAGCAGCTTAGAACGCGGGAGGGCCAATGAGCAGTTCTTC. As protein: CASSLERGRANEQFF. V and J are TRBV11-3 and TRBJ2-1; 9 nucleotides line up with TRBD2. The CDR3 runs to 15 residues. The trim removed 0 bases at V and 6 bases at J, leaving 3 bases unmatched. Germline V gives CDR1 SGHNT, CDR2 YENEEA.

V is TRBV2 and J is TRBJ1-4; 9 bases are a match to TRBD1. Germline CDR1 and CDR2: SNHLY and FYNNEI. The CDR3 loop spans 14 amino acids. After removal of 6 bases from V and 6 bases from J, the junction contained 5 bases not matched to a gene. CDR3 loop: CASREGQGYEKLFF. The CDR3 nucleotides are TGTGCCAGCAGGGAGGGACAGGGCTATGAAAAACTGTTTTTT.

The rearrangement links TRBV9 to TRBJ2-2, with D hard to call. V lost 0 bases and J lost 10, with 10 bases in between. CDR3 length: 13 residues. CDR1 is SGDLS, CDR2 YYNGEE, per germline. CDR3 nucleotide sequence: TGTGCCAGCAGCGTAGAAGAGTCGAAGGAGCTGTTTTTT. Translated, it gives CASSVEESKELFF.

This clone has only a few counts. V usage is TRBV19 and J usage is TRBJ1-2, with D unclear. V was clipped by 1 base and J by 11 bases, with 8 bases between them. This CDR3 comprises 11 residues. CDR1 is LNHDA and CDR2 is SQIVND in the germline V gene (reference sequence). CDR3 protein: CASSIAHRYTF. DNA of the CDR3: TGTGCCAGTAGTATAGCCCACCGGTACACCTTC.

V is TRBV7-2 and J is TRBJ1-1; D is possibly TRBD1 (5 bases). V was pared by 4 bases and J by 7 bases, with 19 bases between. The CDR3 is 15 residues long. CDR1 SGHTA and CDR2 FQGNSA come from the germline V gene. The CDR3 region is CASSSSFDRYFEAFF. Written as DNA, the CDR3 is TGTGCCAGCAGCTCAAGCTTCGACAGATACTTTGAAGCTTTCTTT.

The gene calls are TRBV27 and TRBJ1-3, with D possibly being TRBD1 (5 bases). Trimming shortened V by 4 bases and J by 4 bases, and 20 bases separated the two germline ends. Germline V gene lookup returns CDR1 MNHEY and CDR2 SMNVEV (reference sequence). The CDR3 contains 17 residues. CDR3 region: CASSSRVGDSGGNTIYF. DNA for the CDR3: TGTGCCAGCAGTTCCCGCGTCGGGGACTCAGGAGGAAACACCATATATTTT.

The V gene is TRBV19, the J gene TRBJ2-7; TRBD1 matches at 9 bases. The CDR3 runs 15 residues. The V gene end was trimmed by 3 bases and the J gene end by 1 base; junction bases not matched to a gene: 4. Germline CDR1 and CDR2: LNHDA and SQIVND (reference sequence). The CDR3 nucleotides are TGTGCCAGTAGTATGACAGGGGGATCGTCCTACGAGCAGTACTTC. Translation gives CASSMTGGSSYEQYF. The full variable domain, completed using reference TRBV19 and TRBJ2-7, is DGGITQSPKYLFRKEGQNVTLSCEQNLNHDAMYWYRQDPGQGLRLIYYSQIVNDFQKGDIAEGYSVSREKKESFPLTVTSAQKNPTAFYLCASSMTGGSSYEQYFGPGTRLTVT.

The gene calls are TRBV7-2 and TRBJ1-1; weak D call: TRBD1 (5 bases). This CDR3 spans 14 amino acids. V was clipped by 5 bases and J by 0 bases, with 10 bases between them. Germline CDR1 is SGHTA and CDR2 is FQGNSA. The CDR3 DNA follows: TGTGCCAGCAGCGCTAAGGGGATGAACACTGAAGCTTTCTTT. It codes for CASSAKGMNTEAFF.

This chain connects TRBV7-9 to TRBJ2-2; the D gene is possibly TRBD1 (5 bases). The CDR3 contains 15 residues. V was trimmed by 1 base and J by 5 bases, leaving 11 bases between them. Germline CDR1 SEHNR, CDR2 FQNEAQ (reference sequence). The CDR3 here is CASSLEQVRTGELFF. CDR3 bases: TGTGCCAGCAGCTTAGAACAGGTCCGGACCGGGGAGCTGTTTTTT.

The rearrangement links TRBV29-1 to TRBJ2-7; D is perhaps TRBD1 (6 bases). V lost 7 bases and J 1 base, leaving 8 bases between the germline ends. Germline V gene sequence: CDR1 SQVTM, CDR2 ANQGSEA. The CDR3 is 11 residues long. The CDR3 nucleotides read TGCAGCGGGACAGAATCCTACGAGCAGTACTTC. Protein: CSGTESYEQYF.

The V and J genes are TRBV6-1 and TRBJ1-2, with 10 bases fitting TRBD1. The CDR3 loop spans 13 amino acids. Germline CDR1 and CDR2: MNHNS and SASEGT. Trimming removed 8 bases from V and 7 bases from J; junction bases left unmatched: 7. CDR3 bases: TGTGCCAGCGCCAGACAGGGGGCAAGTGGCTACACCTTC. It yields the protein CASARQGASGYTF.

This chain uses TRBV19 with TRBJ2-7; 9 bases agree with TRBD1. The CDR3 is made up of 16 amino acids. Germline CDR1 is LNHDA and CDR2 is SQIVND (reference sequence). The V gene end was trimmed by 5 bases and the J gene end by 0 bases; junction bases not matched to a gene: 8. CDR3 sequence: CASSPQQGASSYEQYF. CDR3 bases: TGTGCCAGTAGTCCCCAACAGGGGGCGAGCTCCTACGAGCAGTACTTC.

This clone was counted a single time. J is TRBJ2-3 and V is TRBV27; 7 bases align to TRBD2. This CDR3 comprises 17 residues. The V and J ends lost 2 bases and 0 bases, in that order; junction bases with no gene match: 8. CDR1 and CDR2 from the germline V gene are MNHEY and SMNVEV (reference sequence). The CDR3 sequence is CASSLTATSLSTDTQYF. The CDR3 nucleotides read TGTGCCAGCAGTTTAACCGCGACTAGCTTGAGCACAGATACGCAGTATTTT.

The V and J genes are TRBV13 and TRBJ2-5; 12 bases agree with TRBD2. Germline lookup yields CDR1 PRHDT and CDR2 FYEKMQ (reference sequence). V was pared by 5 bases and J by 4 bases, with 5 bases of the junction left unmatched. This CDR3 comprises 15 residues. In nucleotides, the CDR3 is TGTGCCAGCAGCAGACTAGCGGGAGAGGGAGAGACCCAGTACTTC. It specifies CASSRLAGEGETQYF.

The sample holds a few counts of this clone. The chain employs TRBV4-1 and TRBJ2-7; D is possibly TRBD1 (7 bases). Per the germline V gene, CDR1 is MGHRA and CDR2 is YSYEKL. CDR3 length equals 14 residues. V shed 4 bases and J shed 4 bases, with 14 bases lying between them. CDR3 sequence: CASSRGTAVYEQYF. The CDR3 DNA reads TGCGCCAGCAGCCGCGGGACAGCGGTTTACGAGCAGTACTTC.

This chain links TRBV6-5 with TRBJ1-2, with 9 bases identical to TRBD1. The CDR3 contains 15 residues. The germline V gene has CDR1 MNHEY and CDR2 SVGAGI. V lost 5 bases, J lost 4 bases, and 8 bases stayed unmatched. In DNA form, the CDR3 reads TGTGCCAGCAGTCCCCGGGGACAGGGTGGCTATGGCTACACCTTC. Encoded protein: CASSPRGQGGYGYTF.

This clone was detected only a few times. The chain has TRBV6-4 and TRBJ2-1, with 8 bases aligning to TRBD2. The germline CDR1 and CDR2 sequences are MRHNA and SNTAGT. This CDR3 is 15 amino acids long. With 3 bases clipped from V and 0 bases from J, the junction kept 1 base outside the gene matches. Here the CDR3 reads CASSESGSSYNEQFF. CDR3 nucleotide sequence: TGTGCCAGCAGTGAGAGCGGGAGCTCCTACAATGAGCAGTTCTTC.